This T cell receptor beta chain was observed in a study of T cell clones after liver transplantation. Study information: In this trial, immunosuppression withdrawal was attempted within 2 years of liver transplant.

Profiling relied on immunoSEQ multiplex PCR, and the TCRdb table lists in-frame clones only, not all of them. The table records about 51,000 clones, roughly nine tenths of them present only once. The V gene lost 3 bases and the J gene lost 4 bases, with 14 bases spanning the gap. The CDR3 is 15 amino acids. CDR1 is LNHDA and CDR2 is SQIVND in the germline V gene (reference sequence). This clone was seen only once. Specimen: CD8+ T cells from blood, collected 12 months after liver transplant. The clonotype comes from a human patient who received a liver transplant. The graft donor may be the source of some T cells. The chain employs TRBV19 and TRBJ2-3; tentative D call: TRBD1 (7 bases). CDR3 loop: CASSIYGGGPDTQYF. In DNA, the CDR3 is TGTGCCAGTAGTATTTATGGAGGGGGCCCAGATACGCAGTATTTT.